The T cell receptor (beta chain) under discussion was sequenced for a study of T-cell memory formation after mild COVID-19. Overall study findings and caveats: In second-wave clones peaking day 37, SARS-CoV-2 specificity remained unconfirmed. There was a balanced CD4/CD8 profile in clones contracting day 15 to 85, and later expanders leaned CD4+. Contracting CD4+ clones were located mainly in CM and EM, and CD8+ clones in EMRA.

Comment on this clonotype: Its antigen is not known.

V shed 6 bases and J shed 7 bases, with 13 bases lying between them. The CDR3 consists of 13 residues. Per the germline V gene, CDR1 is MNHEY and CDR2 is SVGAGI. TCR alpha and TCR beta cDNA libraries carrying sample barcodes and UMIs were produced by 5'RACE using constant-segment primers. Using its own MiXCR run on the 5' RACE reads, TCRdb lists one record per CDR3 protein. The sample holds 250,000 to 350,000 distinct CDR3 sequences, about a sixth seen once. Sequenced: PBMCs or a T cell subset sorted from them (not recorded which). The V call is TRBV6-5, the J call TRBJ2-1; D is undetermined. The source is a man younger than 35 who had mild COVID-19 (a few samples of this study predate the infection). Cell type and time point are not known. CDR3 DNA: TGTGCCAGCAGCAGGATGGGCCCGAATGAGCAGTTCTTC. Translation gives CASSRMGPNEQFF.